The clone carrying this TCR beta chain was seen many times. V was clipped by 3 bases and J by 2 bases; unmatched bases: 6. Germline V lookup: CDR1 DFQATT, CDR2 SNEGSKA (reference sequence). CDR3 length equals 16 residues. MiXCR, run by TCRdb on the 5' RACE reads, gives a single entry per CDR3 protein. Here the sample spans under 35,000 distinct CDR3 sequences, 5% to 5.5% being singletons. Specified time point: blood at routine non-recurrence follow-up after resection. Material for sequencing was whole RNA from tumor, nontumor lung or frozen PBMC, left unsorted. The sample comes from a study of spatial heterogeneity in lung cancer.

The TCR sequence derives from a female donor with early-stage non-small cell lung cancer. J is TRBJ2-3 and V is TRBV20-1, with 12 nucleotides matching TRBD2. This sample comprised PBMCs, obtained at follow-up. CDR3: CSARSGTSGFTDTQYF. The CDR3 region has the DNA TGCAGTGCTAGGAGCGGGACTAGCGGGTTCACAGATACGCAGTATTTT.